This T cell receptor beta chain was identified in a study of blood T cell repertoires in COVID-19. TCRdb's copy holds only in-frame clones and misses some; the assay was immunoSEQ multiplex PCR. The sample lists a few hundred thousand clones, roughly 87% seen once, with over 4.5% in the top ten. Residents of 24 US areas, aged about 18 to 95 years, made up the participants. The CDR3 has 17 amino acids. Trimming cost V 1 base and J 2 bases; bases outside gene matches: 9. Germline CDR1 is LGHDT and CDR2 is YNNKEL (reference sequence). The chain uses TRBV3-1 (or the pseudogene TRBV3-2) and TRBJ2-3, with TRBD2 matching over 7 bases. Input material: PBMCs or T cells enriched from blood (not recorded which). This TCR came from a woman between 45 and 65 years old who had recovered from COVID-19. DNA of the CDR3: TGTGCCAGCAGCCAAGCCGGCGGGGGAGAGTTCACAGATACGCAGTATTTT. Its protein product is CASSQAGGGEFTDTQYF.